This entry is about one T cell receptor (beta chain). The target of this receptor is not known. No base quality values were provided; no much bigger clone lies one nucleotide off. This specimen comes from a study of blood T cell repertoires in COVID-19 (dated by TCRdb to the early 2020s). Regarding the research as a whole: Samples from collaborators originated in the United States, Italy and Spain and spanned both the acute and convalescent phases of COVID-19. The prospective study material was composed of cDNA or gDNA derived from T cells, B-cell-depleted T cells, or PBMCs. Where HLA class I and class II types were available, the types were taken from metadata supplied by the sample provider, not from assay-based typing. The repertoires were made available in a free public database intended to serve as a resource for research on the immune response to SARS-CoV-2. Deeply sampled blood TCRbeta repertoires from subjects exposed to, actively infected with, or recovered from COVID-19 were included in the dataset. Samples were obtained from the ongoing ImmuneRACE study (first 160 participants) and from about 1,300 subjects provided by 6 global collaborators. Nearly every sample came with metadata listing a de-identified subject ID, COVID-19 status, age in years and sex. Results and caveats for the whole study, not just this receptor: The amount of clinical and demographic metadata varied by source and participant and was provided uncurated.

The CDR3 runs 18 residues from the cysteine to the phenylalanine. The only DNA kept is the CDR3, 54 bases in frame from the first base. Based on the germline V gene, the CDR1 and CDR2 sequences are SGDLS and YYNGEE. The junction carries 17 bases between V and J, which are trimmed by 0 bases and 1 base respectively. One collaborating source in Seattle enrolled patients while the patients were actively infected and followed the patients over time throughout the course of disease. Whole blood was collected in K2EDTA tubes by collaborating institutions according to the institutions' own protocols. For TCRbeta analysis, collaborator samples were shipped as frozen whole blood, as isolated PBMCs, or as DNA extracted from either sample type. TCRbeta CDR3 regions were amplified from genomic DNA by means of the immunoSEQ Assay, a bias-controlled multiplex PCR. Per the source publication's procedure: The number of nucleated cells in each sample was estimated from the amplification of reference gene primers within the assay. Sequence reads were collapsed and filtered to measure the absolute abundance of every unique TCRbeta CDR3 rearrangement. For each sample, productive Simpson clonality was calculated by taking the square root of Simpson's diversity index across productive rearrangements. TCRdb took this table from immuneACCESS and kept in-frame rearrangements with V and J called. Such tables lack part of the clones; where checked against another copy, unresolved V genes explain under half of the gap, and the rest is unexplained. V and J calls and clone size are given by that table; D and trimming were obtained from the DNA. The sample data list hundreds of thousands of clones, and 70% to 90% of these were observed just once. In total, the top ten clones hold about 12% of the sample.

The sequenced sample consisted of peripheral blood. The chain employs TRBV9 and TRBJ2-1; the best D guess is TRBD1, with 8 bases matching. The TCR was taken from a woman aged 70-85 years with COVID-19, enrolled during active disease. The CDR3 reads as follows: CASSVATGGAGSYNEQFF. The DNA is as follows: TGTGCCAGCAGCGTAGCTACAGGGGGGGCAGGATCCTACAATGAGCAGTTCTTC.